This T cell receptor (beta chain) came from a study of CD8 T cells in ankylosing spondylitis (dated by TCRdb to between 2016 and 2019). Describing the broader study: The study set out to find disease-linked TCR variants by profiling T cell receptor beta repertoires in ankylosing spondylitis patients and healthy donors. The whole study cohort included 85 to 120 healthy donors and roughly 24 ankylosing spondylitis patients. Peripheral blood was sampled, and synovial fluid was additionally collected from ankylosing spondylitis patients.

Sequenced on an Illumina HiSeq 2500. TCR beta libraries were prepared by quantitative 5'-RACE with molecular barcodes. In the original analysis: A new computational method, built on a probabilistic model of VDJ rearrangement, was used to identify disease-linked TCR variants. Using fastp trimming at Q25 and MiXCR clonotype assembly, TCRdb reanalyzed the public sequencing data and kept in-frame beta chains. Each entry merges the rows of one CDR3 protein and shows their most common DNA and genes. Here the V and J calls rest on TCRdb's processing, not on the authors' analysis. This sample lists 450,000 or so distinct CDR3 sequences; more than 25% were detected once. The ten largest clones add up to 0.89% of the sample. Summary of the overall study and its limitations: Some motif variants had previously been reported in the synovial fluid and blood of reactive arthritis patients, which suggests shared mechanisms of disease initiation. The disease-linked clones were reported as significantly enriched in matched synovial fluid samples from ankylosing spondylitis patients. A TCR beta motif made up of eight highly homologous amino acid variants appeared to be characteristic of blood from ankylosing spondylitis patients. A CD8+ phenotype was shown by the disease-linked clones, which were found at relatively low frequencies in peripheral blood.

Remarks on this clonotype: It lacks a known antigen. The sample holds no much larger clone one base away, and base qualities are not on file.

Sequenced input: blood, either unsorted or a sorted T cell fraction (not recorded which). This sequence originates from a male donor with ankylosing spondylitis.

The nucleotide sequence is given as TGCGCCAGCAGCTTGGAGGGACAGGTGGTTACGGTGCAGTACTTC. Translated, this gives CASSLEGQVVTVQYF. The rearranged segments are TRBV5-1 and TRBJ2-7, with 8 bases in between that match TRBD1. There are 15 amino acids in the CDR3, from cysteine to phenylalanine inclusive. Only the CDR3 DNA stays, 45 bases, in frame from base 1. Trimming leaves V shorter by 0 bases and J shorter by 9 bases, with the junction holding 11 bases beyond the gene matches. Reading the germline V gene gives CDR1 SGHRS and CDR2 YFSETQ. With the portions outside the CDR3 filled from the reference TRBV5-1 and TRBJ2-7 genes, the complete variable region becomes KAGVTQTPRYLIKTRGQQVTLSCSPISGHRSVSWYQQTPGQGLQFLFEYFSETQRNKGNFPGRFSGRQFSNSRSEMNVSTLELGDSALYLCASSLEGQVVTVQYFGPGTRLTVT.